One T cell receptor (beta chain) is described in this entry. Its matching antigen is unknown. One junction end does not reproduce the germline sequence, and a read error may be involved. This CDR3 has 17 amino acids. Germline V lookup: CDR1 SGHTS, CDR2 YDEGEE. The data stem from a study of cytomegalovirus exposure and HLA in healthy donors. Regarding the study as a whole: Most of the TCR beta V segments (in an earlier analysis) were productive either about 87% or about 30% of the time.

Amplification used 60 Vbeta primers and 13 Jbeta primers. Sequencing was performed with immunoSEQ multiplex PCR; in TCRdb, only in-frame clones are kept and a portion is missing. The sample totals about 100,000 clones; its top ten clones hold 0.5% to 0.7%. The sequenced material came from PBMCs. This TCR was sampled from a man aged 50-59 years in good health and CMV-seronegative. The V gene is TRBV5-8, the J gene TRBJ2-1, with 8 bases matching TRBD2. CDR3 loop: CASSPRWSGSSDNEQFF. For the CDR3, the DNA is TGTGCCAGCAGCCCCAGGTGGAGCGGGAGCTCCGACAATGAGCAGTTCTTC.